One and the same sample provided the 19 T cell receptor beta chains below, sequenced in a study of blood T cell repertoires in COVID-19. The table came from immunoSEQ multiplex PCR; TCRdb's copy has only in-frame clones and leaves some out. The repertoire holds tens of thousands of clones, 79% seen once, with about 5% in the top ten. Input material: peripheral blood. These receptors originate from a woman aged 80 or over with active or convalescent COVID-19.

The chain links TRBV19 to TRBJ2-6; D uncertain. The CDR3 sequence is 15 residues long. The germline gives CDR1 LNHDA, CDR2 SQIVND (reference sequence). The V and J ends lost 6 bases and 0 bases respectively, with 9 bases between them. CDR3 DNA sequence: TGTGCCAGTAGGGCCGCTGACTCTGGGGCCAACGTCCTGACTTTC. Translated: CASRAADSGANVLTF.

This chain links TRBV11-2 with TRBJ1-4; no firm D call. The germline V gene encodes CDR1 SGHAT and CDR2 FQNNGV. V was clipped by 7 bases and J by 3 bases, with 6 bases between them. CDR3 length equals 12 residues. The CDR3 DNA is TGTGCCAGCAAAGCCGCTAATGAAAAACTGTTTTTT. This gives the protein CASKAANEKLFF. The entire variable domain, with the rest obtained from reference TRBV11-2 and TRBJ1-4, is as follows: EAGVAQSPRYKIIEKRQSVAFWCNPISGHATLYWYQQILGQGPKLLIQFQNNGVVDDSQLPKDRFSAERLKGVDSTLKIQPAKLEDSAVYLCASKAANEKLFFGSGTQLSVL.

The rearrangement links TRBV6-6 to TRBJ2-1; TRBD2 is a possible D gene (6 bases). Trimming took 7 bases from V and 9 from J, leaving 19 bases between them. In germline, CDR1 is MNHNY, CDR2 SVGAGI (reference sequence). This CDR3 is 14 amino acids long. In DNA form, the CDR3 reads TGTGCCAGCACCTCGGGAGAATGGGCTACTGAGCAGTTCTTC. It is translated as CASTSGEWATEQFF.

The chain has TRBV2 and TRBJ1-5, with a tentative D call TRBD1 (6 bases). Germline-derived CDR1 and CDR2 are SNHLY and FYNNEI. V shed 4 bases and J shed 3 bases, with 13 bases lying between them. This CDR3 is 15 amino acids long. The CDR3 protein is CASSGSGHPNQPQHF. CDR3 nucleotides: TGTGCCAGCAGTGGATCGGGACATCCCAATCAGCCCCAGCATTTT.

V is TRBV25-1 and J is TRBJ1-5; 8 bases map to TRBD1. Germline-derived CDR1 and CDR2 are MGHDK and SYGVNS. The length of the CDR3 is 15 residues. Trimming took 6 bases from V and 5 from J; bases not matched to a gene: 9. The CDR3 sequence is CASRDKQGVDQPQHF. In DNA, the CDR3 is TGTGCCAGCAGGGACAAACAGGGGGTGGATCAGCCCCAGCATTTT.

This clone came up once. The chain links TRBV7-6 to TRBJ1-2; D uncertain. The CDR3 has 12 amino acids. In germline, CDR1 is SGHVS, CDR2 FNYEAQ. V lost 1 base and J 8 bases, leaving 8 bases between the germline ends. CDR3: CASSLGAGGYTF. In DNA, the CDR3 is TGTGCCAGCAGCTTAGGGGCCGGCGGCTACACCTTC.

The chain recombines TRBV5-1 with TRBJ2-2; unclear D gene. V lost 0 bases and J lost 4, with 7 bases in between. Germline V CDR1 and CDR2: SGHRS, YFSETQ. The CDR3 spans 14 residues. CDR3 sequence (DNA): TGCGCCAGCAGCTTGGTAATTAGCACCGGGGAGCTGTTTTTT. Its translation is CASSLVISTGELFF.

The chain joins TRBV6-6 to TRBJ1-2; TRBD1 might be the D (6 bases). Trimming left V 2 bases short and J 4 bases short, with 11 bases between. The CDR3 covers 14 residues. From germline, CDR1 is MNHNY and CDR2 SVGAGI (reference sequence). Here the CDR3 reads CASSYRDTSYGYTF. CDR3 bases: TGTGCCAGCAGTTACAGGGACACCTCCTATGGCTACACCTTC.

This clone was detected many times. The CDR3: CASSTGTGGRETQYF. For the CDR3, the DNA is TGTGCCAGCAGTACCGGGACAGGGGGCCGGGAGACCCAGTACTTC. This sequence joins TRBV7-2 and TRBJ2-5, with 12 bases matching TRBD1. This CDR3 has 15 amino acids. The V and J ends lost 6 bases and 5 bases, in that order; junction bases with no gene match: 7. The germline V gene encodes CDR1 SGHTA and CDR2 FQGNSA. The full variable domain, its missing parts supplied by reference TRBV7-2 and TRBJ2-5, is GAGVSQSPSNKVTEKGKDVELRCDPISGHTALYWYRQSLGQGLEFLIYFQGNSAPDKSGLPSDRFSAERTGGSVSTLTIQRTQQEDSAVYLCASSTGTGGRETQYFGPGTRLLVL.

The rearrangement uses TRBV30 and TRBJ1-1; D gene unclear. The CDR3 is made up of 13 amino acids. Germline lookup yields CDR1 GTSNPN and CDR2 SVGIG (reference sequence). Trimming pared 3 bases from V and 1 base from J, leaving 9 bases between. Here the CDR3 DNA reads TGTGCCTGGAGGCTTGAGAGGAACACTGAAGCTTTCTTT. This sequence encodes CAWRLERNTEAFF.

V and J are TRBV7-2 and TRBJ1-2; 8 bases are shared with TRBD1. Germline assignment: CDR1 SGHTA and CDR2 FQGNSA. V gave up 1 base and J gave up 4 bases; unmatched junction bases: 5. The CDR3 length is 15 residues. Here the CDR3 DNA reads TGTGCCAGCAGCTTAGACGGACAGGGAGCCTATGGCTACACCTTC. Translated: CASSLDGQGAYGYTF.

This sequence joins TRBV28 and TRBJ2-4, with 7 bases that match TRBD1. The CDR3 runs to 13 residues. CDR1 MDHEN and CDR2 SYDVKM come from the germline V gene. Trimming took 8 bases from V and 6 from J; bases not matched to a gene: 7. The DNA of the CDR3 is TGTGCCAGCGCTCGACAGGGTACAAACATTCAGTACTTC. This sequence encodes CASARQGTNIQYF.

For this clone: The same CDR3 also results from other DNA sequences found in this sample. The J gene is TRBJ2-5, the V gene TRBV30; 7 nucleotides align to TRBD2. Germline V gives CDR1 GTSNPN, CDR2 SVGIG (reference sequence). Losses at the gene ends were 4 bases for V and 4 bases for J; bases not matched to a gene: 3. The CDR3 runs 12 residues. The CDR3 here is CAWISGGETQYF. The CDR3 DNA is TGTGCCTGGATCTCGGGAGGAGAGACCCAGTACTTC.

The rearrangement joins TRBV7-8 to TRBJ1-3; unclear D gene. CDR1 SGHVS and CDR2 FQNEAQ come from the germline V gene. V lost 0 bases and J 0 bases, leaving 9 bases between the germline ends. The length of the CDR3 is 16 residues. The CDR3 DNA reads as TGTGCCAGCAGCTTAGCAGTACAGATCTCTGGAAACACCATATATTTT. Its protein is CASSLAVQISGNTIYF.

This clone was seen many times. This rearrangement joins TRBV5-1 to TRBJ2-7, with D perhaps matching TRBD1 (6 bases). This CDR3 comprises 14 residues. Per germline, CDR1 SGHRS and CDR2 YFSETQ. The germline V and J ends were trimmed by 5 bases and 5 bases, with 17 bases remaining between them. CDR3 coding DNA: TGCGCCAGCAGGGACCTTGGGGGCCGGAACGAGCAGTACTTC. Amino acid sequence: CASRDLGGRNEQYF.

The J gene is TRBJ2-1, the V gene TRBV18; TRBD2 might be the D (5 bases). This CDR3 region has 12 residues. Between the trimmed V and J ends, which lost 4 bases and 9 bases, there was a span of 10 bases. From germline, CDR1 is KGHSH and CDR2 LQKENI. CDR3 in DNA: TGTGCCAGCTCACGTATAGAGGGTGAGCAGTTCTTC. Its translation is CASSRIEGEQFF.

The J gene is TRBJ1-2, the V gene TRBV7-3; the match to TRBD1 covers 9 bases. Losses at the gene ends were 5 bases for V and 6 bases for J; bases not matched to a gene: 13. Germline lookup yields CDR1 SGHTA and CDR2 FQGTGA. This CDR3 is built from 16 residues. CDR3 loop: CASSPQGQGLSDGYTF. In nucleotides, the CDR3 is TGTGCCAGCAGCCCGCAGGGACAGGGCCTGTCGGATGGCTACACCTTC.

The J gene is TRBJ2-7, the V gene TRBV7-9; 8 positions match TRBD2. This CDR3 is built from 19 residues. The ends lost 4 bases at V and 2 bases at J; junction bases unmatched: 19. Germline CDR1 reads SEHNR; CDR2 reads FQNEAQ (reference sequence). The CDR3: CASSSIASGGVLITYEQYF. The CDR3, as DNA: TGTGCCAGCAGCTCGATAGCGTCGGGAGGGGTTCTGATAACCTACGAGCAGTACTTC. The complete variable domain, with remaining parts taken from reference TRBV7-9 and TRBJ2-7, reads DTGVSQNPRHKITKRGQNVTFRCDPISEHNRLYWYRQTLGQGPEFLTYFQNEAQLEKSRLLSDRFSAERPKGSFSTLEIQRTEQGDSAMYLCASSSIASGGVLITYEQYFGPGTRLTVT.

This clone was seen only a few times. This chain joins TRBV6-5 and TRBJ2-7; D may be TRBD1 (5 bases). The CDR3 has 13 amino acids. V was pared by 5 bases and J by 2 bases, with 10 bases between. Germline values: CDR1 MNHEY, CDR2 SVGAGI. The CDR3 region is CASSPTATYEQYF. The CDR3 bases are TGTGCCAGCAGTCCGACAGCAACCTACGAGCAGTACTTC.